The subject of this entry is one T cell receptor (beta chain). Amplification yielded TCR beta CDR3 regions, with RNA transcripts as the source. A set of HTBI primers served as the primers for a first-round RT-PCR of the TCR CDR3. TCRdb passed the multiplex PCR reads through MiXCR, listing each CDR3 protein once. The sample shows 380,000 or so distinct CDR3 sequences, about 15% of them seen only once. This entry comes from a study of T cells in Graves' hyperthyroidism and ophthalmopathy. Clinical symptoms, serum thyroxine, TRAb, thyroid ultrasound and orbital computed tomography established diagnosis. Sequencing was performed on blood. This receptor was obtained from a woman aged 25 to 39 with Graves' hyperthyroidism.

This CDR3 reads CASSYRQGFDFGTEAFF. DNA of the CDR3: TGTGCCAGCAGCTATCGACAGGGGTTTGATTTCGGCACTGAAGCTTTCTTT. The chain has TRBV7-9 and TRBJ1-1; the match to TRBD1 covers 8 bases. V was clipped by 4 bases and J by 4 bases; unmatched bases: 14. This CDR3 contains 17 residues. The germline V gene encodes CDR1 SEHNR and CDR2 FQNEAQ (reference sequence). Full variable domain (missing parts from reference TRBV7-9 and TRBJ1-1): DTGVSQNPRHKITKRGQNVTFRCDPISEHNRLYWYRQTLGQGPEFLTYFQNEAQLEKSRLLSDRFSAERPKGSFSTLEIQRTEQGDSAMYLCASSYRQGFDFGTEAFFGQGTRLTVV.